This TCR beta chain was captured in a study of Ad26.COV2.S vaccination and SARS-CoV-2 variants. Regarding the study as a whole: Individuals receiving vaccine had higher spike-specific TCR breadth than placebo recipients did.

With respect to this clone: Its antigen is undetermined.

Clones were sequenced by immunoSEQ multiplex PCR, and TCRdb holds only the in-frame ones, with some missing. Here the sample spans around 300,000 clones, roughly 90% being singletons. Treatment described: around 19 received Ad26.COV2.S at low or high dose, single or two shots; about 5 received placebo; per-sample allocation not given. Sampling was done on day 63 after the first vaccine or placebo injection. The ends were cut back, 1 base at V and 1 base at J, with 10 bases in the middle. Per the germline V gene, CDR1 is MGHRA and CDR2 is YSYEKL. The CDR3 runs to 15 residues. The chain joins TRBV4-1 to TRBJ1-1, with D tentatively TRBD1 (5 bases). Sequencing was performed on peripheral blood, taken in a trial of Ad26.COV2.S vaccine versus placebo. This sequence was found in a person aged 18-60 years who received the Ad26.COV2.S COVID-19 vaccine or a placebo. The CDR3 DNA sequence: TGCGCCAGCAGCCAAGCCTACAGGCAGAACACTGAAGCTTTCTTT. It yields the protein CASSQAYRQNTEAFF.